This TCR beta chain originates from a study of blood T cells in healthy people across ages. Study findings and constraints: Getting older went along with TCR beta diversity per million T cells dropping roughly linearly.

For this clonotype: What it recognizes is unknown.

Primed by a sample-barcoded 5' primer and a J-beta primer mix, a second PCR proceeded for about 6 to 12 cycles. TCRdb re-called the 5' RACE reads through MiXCR, storing one row per CDR3 protein. The sample shows 650,000 to 1,000,000 distinct CDR3 sequences, roughly 34% of them seen only once. The CDR3 extends over 15 amino acids. Germline lookup yields CDR1 LGHNA and CDR2 YNFKEQ. Trimming pared 3 bases from V and 5 bases from J, leaving 13 bases between. The TCR sequence derives from a man aged 18 to 30 in good health. V and J are TRBV4-2 and TRBJ2-2; weak D call: TRBD2 (5 bases). The sequenced sample consisted of blood. The CDR3 DNA follows: TGTGCCAGCAGCCACCCAAACACGGGGACCGGGGAGCTGTTTTTT. This translates into CASSHPNTGTGELFF.